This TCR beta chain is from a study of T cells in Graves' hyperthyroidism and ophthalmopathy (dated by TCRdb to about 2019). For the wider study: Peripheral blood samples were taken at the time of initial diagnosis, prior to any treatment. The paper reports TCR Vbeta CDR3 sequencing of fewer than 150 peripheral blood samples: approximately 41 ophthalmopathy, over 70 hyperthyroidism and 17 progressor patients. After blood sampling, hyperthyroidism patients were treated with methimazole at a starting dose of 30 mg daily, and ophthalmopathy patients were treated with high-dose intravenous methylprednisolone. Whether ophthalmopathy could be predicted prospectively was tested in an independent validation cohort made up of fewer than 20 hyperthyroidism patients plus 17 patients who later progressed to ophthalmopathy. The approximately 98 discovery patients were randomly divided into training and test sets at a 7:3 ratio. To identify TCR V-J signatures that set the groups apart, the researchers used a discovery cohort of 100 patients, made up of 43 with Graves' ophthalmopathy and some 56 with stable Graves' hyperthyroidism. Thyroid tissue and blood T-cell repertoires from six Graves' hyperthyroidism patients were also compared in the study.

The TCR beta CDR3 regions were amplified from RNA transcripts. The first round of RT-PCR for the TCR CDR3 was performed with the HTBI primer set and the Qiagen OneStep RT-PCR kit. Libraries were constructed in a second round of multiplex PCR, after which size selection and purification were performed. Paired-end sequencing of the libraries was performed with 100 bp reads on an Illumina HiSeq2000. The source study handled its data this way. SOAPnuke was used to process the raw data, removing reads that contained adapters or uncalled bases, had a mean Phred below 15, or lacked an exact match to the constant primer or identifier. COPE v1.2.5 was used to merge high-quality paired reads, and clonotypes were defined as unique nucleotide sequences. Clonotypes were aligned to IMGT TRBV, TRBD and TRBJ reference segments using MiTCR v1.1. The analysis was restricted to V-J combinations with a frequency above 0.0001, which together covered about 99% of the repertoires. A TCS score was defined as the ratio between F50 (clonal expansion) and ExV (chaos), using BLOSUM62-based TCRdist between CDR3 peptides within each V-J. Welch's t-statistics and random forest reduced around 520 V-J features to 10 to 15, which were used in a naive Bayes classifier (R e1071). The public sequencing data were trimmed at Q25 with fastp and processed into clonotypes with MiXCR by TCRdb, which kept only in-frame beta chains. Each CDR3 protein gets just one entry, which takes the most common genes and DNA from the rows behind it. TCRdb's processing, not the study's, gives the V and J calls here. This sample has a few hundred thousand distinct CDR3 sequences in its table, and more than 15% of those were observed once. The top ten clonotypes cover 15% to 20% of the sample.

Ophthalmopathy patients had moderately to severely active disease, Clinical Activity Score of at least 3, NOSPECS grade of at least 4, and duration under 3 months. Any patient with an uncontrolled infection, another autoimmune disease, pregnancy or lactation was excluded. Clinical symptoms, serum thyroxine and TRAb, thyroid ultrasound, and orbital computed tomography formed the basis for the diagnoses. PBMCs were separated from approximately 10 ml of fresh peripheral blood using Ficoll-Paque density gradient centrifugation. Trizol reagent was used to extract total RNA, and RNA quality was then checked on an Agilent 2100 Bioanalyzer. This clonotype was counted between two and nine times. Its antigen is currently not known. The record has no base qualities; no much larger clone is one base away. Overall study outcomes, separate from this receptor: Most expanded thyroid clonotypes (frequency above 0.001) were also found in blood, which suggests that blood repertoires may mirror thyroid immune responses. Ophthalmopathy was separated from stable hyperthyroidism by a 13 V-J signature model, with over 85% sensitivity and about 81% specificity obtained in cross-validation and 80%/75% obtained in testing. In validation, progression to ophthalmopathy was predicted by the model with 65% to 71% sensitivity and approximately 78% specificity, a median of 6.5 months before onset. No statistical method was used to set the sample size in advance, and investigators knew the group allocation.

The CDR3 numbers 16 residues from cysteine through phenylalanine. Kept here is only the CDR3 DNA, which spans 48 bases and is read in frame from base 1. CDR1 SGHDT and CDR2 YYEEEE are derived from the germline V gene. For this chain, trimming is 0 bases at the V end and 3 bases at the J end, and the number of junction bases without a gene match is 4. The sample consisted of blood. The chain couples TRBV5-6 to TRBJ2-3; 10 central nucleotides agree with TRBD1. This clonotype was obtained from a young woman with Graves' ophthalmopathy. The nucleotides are TGTGCCAGCAGCTTGGCGACAGGGGGCATGACAGATACGCAGTATTTT. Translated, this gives CASSLATGGMTDTQYF.